The subject of this entry is one TCR beta chain. Its binding antigen is unknown. It has no much larger one-base neighbor in the sample; base qualities were not kept. The immunoSEQ Assay, a bias-controlled multiplex PCR, was used to amplify TCRbeta CDR3 regions from genomic DNA. Under the source paper's analysis protocol: The number of nucleated cells in each sample was estimated from the amplification of reference gene primers within the assay. Sequence reads were collapsed and filtered to measure the absolute abundance of every unique TCRbeta CDR3 rearrangement. For each sample, productive Simpson clonality was calculated by taking the square root of Simpson's diversity index across productive rearrangements. What TCRdb holds here is the immuneACCESS table cut down to in-frame rearrangements. Part of the clones is not present; checked against another copy, under half of the missing clones reflect an unresolved V gene, and the others are unexplained. Clonal size and the V and J genes are those of that table, whereas D and trimming came from the DNA. In all, the sample holds some 130,000 clones, and about nine tenths of those were seen once. 10% to 13% of the sample lies in the top ten.

For CDR1 and CDR2, the germline V gene (reference sequence) lists MNHEY and SMNVEV. Its CDR3 holds 12 amino acids, cysteine through phenylalanine. Only the CDR3 DNA stays, 36 bases, in frame from base 1. V is reduced by 4 bases and J by 9 bases, leaving a spacing of 10 bases between them. The source of the sample is a study of blood T cell repertoires in COVID-19 (dated by TCRdb to 2019 to 2021). Concerning the study at large: Samples covering the acute and convalescent phases of COVID-19 were provided by collaborators in the United States, Italy and Spain. The dataset comprised deeply sampled blood TCRbeta repertoires from subjects exposed to, actively infected with, or recovered from COVID-19. The prospective study material was composed of cDNA or gDNA derived from T cells, B-cell-depleted T cells, or PBMCs. A freely available public database, intended as a resource for researchers studying the immune response to SARS-CoV-2, is where the repertoires were released. The samples were drawn from the first 160 participants of the ongoing ImmuneRACE study and from roughly 1,300 subjects provided by 6 global collaborators. Where available, HLA class I and class II types were taken from metadata supplied by the sample provider and were not determined by assay-based typing. The sample metadata nearly always contained a de-identified subject ID, COVID-19 status, age in years and sex. General conclusions and limits of the study: The amount of clinical and demographic metadata varied by source and participant and was provided uncurated.

Each collaborating institution followed its own protocols to collect whole blood in K2EDTA tubes. Collaborator samples were shipped for TCRbeta analysis as frozen whole blood, isolated PBMCs, or DNA extracted from either sample type. This chain is built from TRBV27 and TRBJ1-5; the D gene cannot be resolved reliably. The receptor was derived from a man in his fifties or sixties with acute or convalescent COVID-19. The sequencing sample was made of peripheral blood. The CDR3 reads as follows: CASSSAGGPQHF. The DNA is TGTGCCAGCAGTTCCGCCGGAGGGCCCCAGCATTTT.